The 28 T cell receptor beta chains below were found in one sample sequenced in a study of CD8 T cells in ankylosing spondylitis. Findings and caveats of the study: Ankylosing spondylitis blood appeared to be characterized by a TCR beta motif of about 8 highly homologous variants.

TCRdb processed the 5' RACE reads anew with MiXCR; each CDR3 protein has one entry. This sample has some 840,000 distinct CDR3 sequences, with 12% found just once. Antigens for these TCRs are unknown. The specimen sequenced was blood, either unsorted or a sorted T cell fraction (not recorded which). These receptors came from a male donor with ankylosing spondylitis.

This chain uses TRBV4-2 with TRBJ2-6; D remains unclear. Trimming left V 0 bases short and J 3 bases short, with 9 bases between. Germline values: CDR1 LGHNA, CDR2 YNFKEQ. The CDR3 loop spans 16 amino acids. The CDR3 here is CASSQEGHGGANVLTF. The CDR3 nucleotides read TGTGCCAGCAGCCAAGAAGGGCACGGTGGGGCCAACGTCCTGACTTTC.

This clonotype was observed a handful of times. The chain combines TRBV24-1 with TRBJ1-2; unclear D gene. CDR1 and CDR2 from the germline V gene are KGHDR and SFDVKD. CDR3 length: 12 amino acids. The ends were cut back, 4 bases at V and 4 bases at J, with 6 bases in the middle. The CDR3 sequence is CATSDHLYGYTF. The CDR3 DNA reads TGTGCCACCAGTGACCACCTCTATGGCTACACCTTC.

V is TRBV11-2 and J is TRBJ2-2; 7 positions agree with TRBD2. CDR1 is SGHAT, CDR2 FQNNGV, per germline. V dropped 3 bases and J dropped 4; count of bases not matched to a gene: 5. The CDR3 has 15 amino acids. This CDR3 is CASSFRGVSTGELFF. CDR3 bases: TGTGCCAGCAGCTTTCGGGGGGTTAGCACCGGGGAGCTGTTTTTT.

This clonotype was picked up a small number of times. V gene TRBV20-1 combines with J gene TRBJ2-1; perhaps D is TRBD1 or TRBD2 (6 bases each). The CDR3 sequence is 15 residues long. V was cut by 5 bases and J by 9 bases, with 23 bases left in between. Germline V gene sequence: CDR1 DFQATT, CDR2 SNEGSKA (reference sequence). CDR3 protein: CSAPRGRTKGGEQFF. The DNA of the CDR3 is TGCAGTGCTCCTCGGGGGCGGACTAAGGGGGGTGAGCAGTTCTTC.

The chain is built from TRBV6-5 and TRBJ1-4; 7 bases align to TRBD1. Trimming took 4 bases from V and 8 from J; bases not matched to a gene: 13. The CDR3 runs to 16 residues. CDR1 is MNHEY, CDR2 SVGAGI, per germline. The CDR3 DNA follows: TGTGCCAGCAGTTCGCCCCCCAGGGGGATAAAGGAAAAACTGTTTTTT. Translated: CASSSPPRGIKEKLFF.

This clonotype was counted between two and nine times. CDR3 in amino acids: CSADRDIETQYF. As DNA, the CDR3 is TGCAGTGCCGACAGGGACATAGAGACCCAGTACTTC. The V call is TRBV20-1, the J call TRBJ2-5; 7 bases map to TRBD1. The junction had 5 bases not matched to a gene; V was cut back by 6 bases and J by 4 bases. Germline CDR1 DFQATT, CDR2 SNEGSKA (reference sequence). The CDR3 covers 12 residues.

This clonotype was seen only a few times. The genes are TRBV7-9 and TRBJ2-5, with D perhaps matching TRBD1 or TRBD2 (5 bases each). Germline loops: CDR1 SEHNR, CDR2 FQNEAQ (reference sequence). This CDR3 is 16 amino acids long. V was cut by 5 bases and J by 7 bases, with 23 bases left in between. As DNA, the CDR3 is TGTGCCAGCAGCGACCTCGGGACGGCGATATCACGGACCCAGTACTTC. Its protein product is CASSDLGTAISRTQYF.

In its sample, this clonotype was seen many times. The chain joins TRBV5-1 to TRBJ2-1, with D tentatively TRBD2 (6 bases). Trimming pared 4 bases from V and 2 bases from J, leaving 13 bases between. Germline values: CDR1 SGHRS, CDR2 YFSETQ. CDR3 length: 15 amino acids. The CDR3 loop is CASSGMVAAYNEQFF. The CDR3, as DNA: TGCGCCAGCAGCGGGATGGTAGCGGCCTACAATGAGCAGTTCTTC. The complete variable domain, with remaining parts taken from reference TRBV5-1 and TRBJ2-1, reads KAGVTQTPRYLIKTRGQQVTLSCSPISGHRSVSWYQQTPGQGLQFLFEYFSETQRNKGNFPGRFSGRQFSNSRSEMNVSTLELGDSALYLCASSGMVAAYNEQFFGPGTRLTVL.

This clonotype occurred a few times. CDR3 sequence: CSAGGQGRKYEQYF. CDR3 in DNA: TGCAGTGCTGGGGGACAGGGAAGGAAGTACGAGCAGTACTTC. V gene TRBV20-1 combines with J gene TRBJ2-7, with TRBD1 matching 9 bases. CDR1 and CDR2 (germline): DFQATT, SNEGSKA (reference sequence). CDR3 length: 14 amino acids. The V segment lost 5 bases and the J segment 4 bases; nucleotides outside the gene matches: 9.

The chain employs TRBV4-3 and TRBJ1-5; D gene ambiguous. Germline V gene sequence: CDR1 LGHNA, CDR2 YSLEER. Between the trimmed V and J ends, which lost 1 base and 5 bases, there was a span of 6 bases. The CDR3 runs 13 residues. CDR3 protein: CASSQAGDQPQHF. DNA for the CDR3: TGCGCCAGCAGCCAAGCGGGTGATCAGCCCCAGCATTTT.

This clonotype was found a few times. The chain carries TRBV4-3 and TRBJ2-7, with unresolved D. Trimming cost V 0 bases and J 5 bases, with 20 bases left between them. The length of the CDR3 is 17 residues. Germline CDR1 LGHNA, CDR2 YSLEER. CDR3: CASSQESLQADRHEQYF. The DNA for the CDR3 is TGCGCCAGCAGCCAAGAGTCTCTTCAGGCAGACCGGCACGAGCAGTACTTC.

This clonotype was recorded many times. V gene TRBV12-3 or TRBV12-4 combines with J gene TRBJ2-2; TRBD1 might be the D (5 bases). The CDR3 has 15 residues. Trimming removed 3 bases at V and 3 bases at J, with 11 bases between. The CDR3 bases are TGTGCCAGCAGTTTCAGGGATAGGTACACCGGGGAGCTGTTTTTT. Translation gives CASSFRDRYTGELFF.

This chain joins TRBV20-1 and TRBJ2-1, with 8 bases matching TRBD2. Germline trimming cut 0 bases from V and 0 bases from J; bases unmatched to any gene: 7. The CDR3 extends over 17 amino acids. Germline CDR1 reads DFQATT; CDR2 reads SNEGSKA (reference sequence). The CDR3 nucleotides read TGCAGTGCTAGAGATCATGGCGGGAGGAGCTCCTACAATGAGCAGTTCTTC. It encodes CSARDHGGRSSYNEQFF.

Details on this clonotype: Compared with germline, one end of the junction differs, possibly owing to a read error. J is TRBJ1-1 and V is TRBV20-1; D might be TRBD1 (6 bases). Germline CDR1 and CDR2: DFQATT and SNEGSKA (reference sequence). The CDR3 covers 15 residues. The CDR3 bases are TGCAGTGCTACAGCAGGGGCCGCTTTTATCTCTGAAGCTTCCTTT. Amino acid sequence: CSATAGAAFISEASF.

This clonotype was observed a few times. The J gene is TRBJ2-7, the V gene TRBV20-1; 8 bases agree with TRBD1. The CDR3 sequence is 15 residues long. Trimming took 3 bases from V and 2 from J; bases not matched to a gene: 9. Germline loops: CDR1 DFQATT, CDR2 SNEGSKA (reference sequence). The CDR3: CSASPSDRGAYEQYF. The CDR3 coding sequence is TGCAGTGCTAGTCCCTCCGACAGGGGCGCCTACGAGCAGTACTTC.

In its sample, this clonotype was seen many times. This chain connects TRBV15 to TRBJ1-2; the match to TRBD1 covers 10 bases. CDR1 is LNHNV and CDR2 is YYDKDF in the germline V gene (reference sequence). With V trimmed by 0 bases and J by 3 bases, 7 bases remained unmatched. This CDR3 is built from 17 residues. CDR3 coding DNA: TGTGCCACCAGCAGAGATCCCGGGACAGGGGCCTACTATGGCTACACCTTC. This gives the protein CATSRDPGTGAYYGYTF.

This clonotype was seen a few times. J is TRBJ2-5 and V is TRBV5-4; TRBD2 matches at 7 bases. The CDR3 runs 15 residues. Losses at the gene ends were 3 bases for V and 4 bases for J; bases not matched to a gene: 9. From germline, CDR1 is SGHNT and CDR2 YYREEE (reference sequence). CDR3 protein: CASSSLLGRGETQYF. In DNA form, the CDR3 reads TGTGCCAGCAGCTCCCTACTAGGGAGGGGAGAGACCCAGTACTTC. Supplemented by reference TRBV5-4 and TRBJ2-5, the full variable domain reads ETGVTQSPTHLIKTRGQQVTLRCSSQSGHNTVSWYQQALGQGPQFIFQYYREEENGRGNFPPRFSGLQFPNYSSELNVNALELDDSALYLCASSSLLGRGETQYFGPGTRLLVL.

This clonotype was counted between two and nine times. This chain connects TRBV5-1 to TRBJ2-7; 9 bases are a match to TRBD1. Per germline, CDR1 SGHRS and CDR2 YFSETQ. The CDR3 sequence is 18 residues long. The ends lost 3 bases at V and 7 bases at J; junction bases unmatched: 20. The CDR3 region is CASSSKQMSGTGWREQYF. The CDR3 region has the DNA TGCGCCAGCAGCTCTAAACAGATGAGCGGGACAGGGTGGCGGGAGCAGTACTTC.

The table lists this clonotype with many counts. This sequence joins TRBV29-1 and TRBJ1-5; the match to TRBD1 covers 7 bases. CDR1 and CDR2 (germline): SQVTM, ANQGSEA. V lost 4 bases, J lost 3 bases, and 3 bases stayed unmatched. The CDR3 extends over 13 amino acids. The CDR3 DNA reads as TGCAGCGTTGGACAGGGACTCAATCAGCCCCAGCATTTT. Protein sequence: CSVGQGLNQPQHF.

This chain connects TRBV27 to TRBJ2-3, with a tentative D call TRBD1 (7 bases). The CDR3 consists of 17 residues. The V end lost 6 bases, the J end lost 3 bases, and 22 bases lay between the germline ends. Germline CDR1 reads MNHEY; CDR2 reads SMNVEV (reference sequence). The CDR3 sequence is CASSPLVGGGFTDTQYF. The CDR3 DNA sequence: TGTGCCAGCAGCCCCTTAGTAGGAGGGGGCTTTACAGATACGCAGTATTTT.

This clonotype was counted between two and nine times. The chain links TRBV15 to TRBJ2-1; no clear D gene. The CDR3 is 13 residues long. The V and J ends lost 4 bases and 2 bases respectively, with 6 bases between them. Germline CDR1 LNHNV, CDR2 YYDKDF (reference sequence). Here the CDR3 DNA reads TGTGCCACCAGCACGAGTACCTACAATGAGCAGTTCTTC. This gives the protein CATSTSTYNEQFF.

This clonotype has just a few counts. The CDR3 protein is CASSPDTGRGETQYF. CDR3 in DNA: TGTGCCAGCAGCCCCGACACGGGGAGGGGAGAGACCCAGTACTTC. The chain recombines TRBV7-8 with TRBJ2-5; 7 bases agree with TRBD2. Germline-derived CDR1 and CDR2 are SGHVS and FQNEAQ. The ends lost 5 bases at V and 4 bases at J; junction bases unmatched: 10. This CDR3 is 15 amino acids long.

This clonotype occurred a few times. This chain joins TRBV6-2 or TRBV6-3 and TRBJ2-7; 12 nucleotides line up with TRBD2. The germline V gene encodes CDR1 MNHEY and CDR2 SVGEGT. This CDR3 spans 14 amino acids. Germline trimming cut 6 bases from V and 6 bases from J; bases unmatched to any gene: 6. The DNA for the CDR3 is TGTGCCAGCAGAACGACTAGCGGGGGAACCGAGCAGTACTTC. Translating it yields CASRTTSGGTEQYF.

V is TRBV5-1 and J is TRBJ2-7, with 8 nucleotides matching TRBD1. With V trimmed by 0 bases and J by 7 bases, 9 bases remained unmatched. The CDR3 is made up of 15 amino acids. Looked up from germline, CDR1 is SGHRS and CDR2 is YFSETQ. The CDR3 is CASSLAAGGRGEQYF. DNA for the CDR3: TGCGCCAGCAGCTTGGCAGCAGGGGGCAGGGGGGAGCAGTACTTC.

Points on this clonotype: A junction end diverges from the germline sequence, so it may reflect a read error. The chain links TRBV4-3 to TRBJ2-3, with D unclear. Germline CDR1 reads LGHNA; CDR2 reads YSLEER. The CDR3 has 14 residues. The CDR3 reads CAGSQLVLEDTQYF. DNA for the CDR3: TGCGCCGGCAGCCAACTGGTACTGGAGGATACGCAGTATTTT.

This clonotype was counted many times. The chain recombines TRBV20-1 with TRBJ2-3, with D possibly matching TRBD2 (5 bases). Germline CDR1 and CDR2: DFQATT and SNEGSKA (reference sequence). V dropped 5 bases and J dropped 6 bases, with 9 bases sitting between them. The CDR3 consists of 11 residues. CDR3 sequence reads: CSAEEVDTQYF. CDR3 DNA sequence: TGCAGTGCTGAGGAGGTTGATACGCAGTATTTT.

The chain joins TRBV12-3 or TRBV12-4 to TRBJ1-5; D gene unclear. The CDR3 totals 14 residues. V was cut by 1 base and J by 3 bases, with 7 bases left in between. CDR3 in DNA: TGTGCCAGCAGTTTAGTCACGACCAATCAGCCCCAGCATTTT. It is translated as CASSLVTTNQPQHF.

The chain links TRBV20-1 to TRBJ2-3, with D possibly TRBD2 on 5 matching bases. The CDR3 is 15 amino acids. Deletions cut 0 bases from V and 0 bases from J, with 10 bases between. From germline, CDR1 is DFQATT and CDR2 SNEGSKA (reference sequence). CDR3 in amino acids: CSARDGADSTDTQYF. For the CDR3, the DNA is TGCAGTGCTAGAGATGGAGCGGACAGCACAGATACGCAGTATTTT.